Sequencing of this T cell receptor beta chain was carried out in a study of cytomegalovirus exposure and HLA in healthy donors. Primers for the PCR totalled 60 Vbeta and 13 Jbeta. The table came from immunoSEQ multiplex PCR; TCRdb's copy has only in-frame clones and leaves some out. The sample records about 220,000 clones, under 80% being singletons. This clone was counted once. The antigen is not known. CDR1 is SGHTA and CDR2 is FQGTGA in the germline V gene. The CDR3 is 13 amino acids. The germline V and J ends were trimmed by 2 bases and 4 bases, with 9 bases remaining between them. General observations from the study: Later analysis identified 17,000 or so TCR beta sequences associated with HLA alleles, using a false discovery rate threshold of 0.05. The Asian-associated ancestry cluster reportedly had fewer N-insertions than the approximately 700-donor mean in a later analysis.

Material for sequencing was PBMCs. The TCR originated in a woman aged 25 to 45 in good health and CMV-seronegative. The chain uses TRBV7-3 and TRBJ2-7; D gene uncertain. The CDR3 here is CASSLEEGYEQYF. The CDR3 DNA sequence: TGTGCCAGCAGCTTAGAGGAAGGTTACGAGCAGTACTTC.